These 21 T cell receptor beta chains share one sample of origin, sequenced in a study of shared clonotypes between healthy human individuals. Clones were sequenced by immunoSEQ multiplex PCR, and TCRdb holds only the in-frame ones, with some missing. The data hold some 530,000 clones, with about 78% observed a single time. The sequenced material came from PBMCs. The receptors were gathered from a woman between 40 and 50 years old in good health. Some clones in this sample may be carry-over from other donors' samples.

This clone is a singleton in its sample. The chain recombines TRBV9 with TRBJ2-3; a weak D match, TRBD2 (6 bases). CDR1 is SGDLS, CDR2 YYNGEE, per germline. Trimming removed 0 bases at V and 5 bases at J, with 16 bases between. The CDR3 sequence is 16 residues long. The CDR3 is CASSVGAAGKGDTQYF. CDR3 sequence (DNA): TGTGCCAGCAGCGTAGGCGCTGCGGGAAAGGGAGATACGCAGTATTTT.

A few counts support this clone. The chain employs TRBV2 and TRBJ2-3, with TRBD1 matching 9 bases. This CDR3 is 16 amino acids long. Germline CDR1 is SNHLY and CDR2 is FYNNEI. J was trimmed by 4 bases and V by 3 bases; bases with no gene match: 8. The CDR3 protein is CASSDLTGGGADTQYF. CDR3 coding DNA: TGTGCCAGCAGTGACCTAACAGGGGGCGGCGCAGATACGCAGTATTTT. The full variable domain, completed using reference TRBV2 and TRBJ2-3, is EPEVTQTPSHQVTQMGQEVILRCVPISNHLYFYWYRQILGQKVEFLVSFYNNEISEKSEIFDDQFSVERPDGSNFTLKIRSTKLEDSAMYFCASSDLTGGGADTQYFGPGTRLTVL.

V usage is TRBV27 and J usage is TRBJ2-4; a weak D match, TRBD2 (5 bases). This CDR3 is 13 amino acids long. Germline values: CDR1 MNHEY, CDR2 SMNVEV (reference sequence). Trimming removed 5 bases at V and 4 bases at J, with 9 bases between. The CDR3 sequence is CASSIGLKNIQYF. DNA of the CDR3: TGTGCCAGCAGTATCGGACTGAAAAACATTCAGTACTTC.

V is TRBV15 and J is TRBJ1-4; D perhaps matches TRBD1 (6 bases). CDR1 and CDR2 (germline): LNHNV, YYDKDF (reference sequence). V was shortened by 5 bases and J by 8 bases, with 21 bases between the two germline ends. The length of the CDR3 is 16 residues. The CDR3 nucleotides are TGTGCCACCAGCCCTCTAGGGGGGGCAGTGGGGGAAAAACTGTTTTTT. Translated: CATSPLGGAVGEKLFF. The full variable domain, completed using reference TRBV15 and TRBJ1-4, is DAMVIQNPRYQVTQFGKPVTLSCSQTLNHNVMYWYQQKSSQAPKLLFHYYDKDFNNEADTPDNFQSRRPNTSFCFLDIRSPGLGDTAMYLCATSPLGGAVGEKLFFGSGTQLSVL.

The chain couples TRBV19 to TRBJ1-2; the D gene is possibly TRBD1 (6 bases). V dropped 7 bases and J dropped 2 bases, with 14 bases sitting between them. This CDR3 region has 14 residues. The germline CDR1 and CDR2 sequences are LNHDA and SQIVND (reference sequence). The CDR3 nucleotides are TGTGCCAGTAATCCCGGGGGGGCCAACTATGGCTACACCTTC. As protein: CASNPGGANYGYTF.

The chain recombines TRBV28 with TRBJ2-5, with 13 bases that match TRBD2. Germline V gives CDR1 MDHEN, CDR2 SYDVKM. The CDR3 has 20 amino acids. With V trimmed by 2 bases and J by 1 base, 13 bases remained unmatched. The CDR3 region has the DNA TGTGCCAGCAGTTTAAAGCTGGGACTAGCGGGATCCCTTGGCCAAGAGACCCAGTACTTC. This encodes CASSLKLGLAGSLGQETQYF.

The rearrangement joins TRBV5-6 to TRBJ1-2, with unresolved D. CDR3 size: 16 residues. Looked up from germline, CDR1 is SGHDT and CDR2 is YYEEEE. Trimming shortened V by 0 bases and J by 3 bases, and 15 bases separated the two germline ends. In DNA, the CDR3 is TGTGCCAGCAGCTTGGACCCCCGGGTAGGTGACTATGGCTACACCTTC. Its translation is CASSLDPRVGDYGYTF.

The rearrangement uses TRBV7-3 and TRBJ2-2, with a weak D call TRBD1 (5 bases). Trimming cost V 4 bases and J 7 bases, with 10 bases left between them. There are 13 residues in the CDR3. Germline-derived CDR1 and CDR2 are SGHTA and FQGTGA. Here the CDR3 DNA reads TGTGCCAGCAGCTCCCGACAGAGCGGGGAGCTGTTTTTT. Translated, it gives CASSSRQSGELFF.

V gene TRBV4-3 combines with J gene TRBJ1-2, with TRBD1 as a possible D gene (5 bases). The CDR3 is 15 residues long. The germline V gene encodes CDR1 LGHNA and CDR2 YSLEER. V shed 0 bases and J shed 5 bases, with 13 bases lying between them. CDR3 in amino acids: CASSQDGVGTYGYTF. Here the CDR3 DNA reads TGCGCCAGCAGCCAAGATGGAGTGGGGACTTATGGCTACACCTTC.

V usage is TRBV21-1 and J usage is TRBJ2-2; the DNA was not compared with TRBD2, the D call given in the table. TRBV21-1 is an annotated pseudogene. This CDR3 comprises 14 residues. CDR3 sequence reads: CASSKLPNTGELFF. CDR3 DNA: TGTGCCAGCAGCAAACTACCGAACACCGGGGAGCTGTTTTTT.

The gene calls are TRBV30 and TRBJ1-4, with D perhaps TRBD1 (6 bases). Trimming stripped 3 bases from V and 3 bases from J, with 14 bases between. The CDR3 loop spans 15 amino acids. Germline V gene sequence: CDR1 GTSNPN, CDR2 SVGIG (reference sequence). For the CDR3, the DNA is TGTGCCTGGAGCCATAGGACAGACCCTAATGAAAAACTGTTTTTT. Amino acids: CAWSHRTDPNEKLFF. The full variable domain, in which reference TRBV30 and TRBJ1-4 provide the parts outside the CDR3, is SQTIHQWPATLVQPVGSPLSLECTVEGTSNPNLYWYRQAAGRGLQLLFYSVGIGQISSEVPQNLSASRPQDRQFILSSKKLLLSDSGFYLCAWSHRTDPNEKLFFGSGTQLSVL.

The chain recombines TRBV7-3 with TRBJ1-6; a possible D gene is TRBD1 (6 bases). Germline values: CDR1 SGHTA, CDR2 FQGTGA. The length of the CDR3 is 15 residues. Trimming left V 4 bases short and J 5 bases short, with 12 bases between. CDR3 in amino acids: CASSWGGLDNSPLHF. In DNA, the CDR3 is TGTGCCAGCAGCTGGGGGGGCTTGGATAATTCACCCCTCCACTTT.

V usage is TRBV5-1 and J usage is TRBJ2-4, with 8 bases lining up with TRBD2. The CDR3 runs to 15 residues. Germline V gene data show CDR1 as SGHRS and CDR2 as YFSETQ. J was trimmed by 7 bases and V by 8 bases; bases with no gene match: 14. CDR3 bases: TGCGCCAGAAGCAGTATGCGGGAGGAGCGGAACATTCAGTACTTC. Residues: CARSSMREERNIQYF. The full variable domain, completed using reference TRBV5-1 and TRBJ2-4, is KAGVTQTPRYLIKTRGQQVTLSCSPISGHRSVSWYQQTPGQGLQFLFEYFSETQRNKGNFPGRFSGRQFSNSRSEMNVSTLELGDSALYLCARSSMREERNIQYFGAGTRLSVL.

The chain recombines TRBV5-1 with TRBJ2-1, with D possibly TRBD2 on 6 matching bases. The CDR3 extends over 14 amino acids. V dropped 4 bases and J dropped 4 bases, with 12 bases sitting between them. Germline CDR1 and CDR2: SGHRS and YFSETQ. The CDR3 DNA is TGCGCCAGCAGCCAGTCGGAGGGGTACAATGAGCAGTTCTTC. Translation gives CASSQSEGYNEQFF.

V usage is TRBV11-1 and J usage is TRBJ2-1; tentative D call: TRBD2 (6 bases). Germline CDR1 is SGHAT and CDR2 is FQDESV (reference sequence). The CDR3 spans 16 residues. V gave up 5 bases and J gave up 2 bases, with 16 bases separating them. In nucleotides, the CDR3 is TGTGCCAGCAGCCAGTATAGCGGACGAACCTACAATGAGCAGTTCTTC. This codes for CASSQYSGRTYNEQFF.

This clone was detected only once. This chain links TRBV6-4 with TRBJ2-1; perhaps TRBD2 as D (6 bases). Trimming removed 6 bases from V and 7 bases from J, with 22 bases in between. Germline V gene sequence: CDR1 MRHNA, CDR2 SNTAGT. The CDR3 length is 16 residues. The CDR3: CASSSRDPMEGNEQFF. In DNA, the CDR3 is TGTGCCAGCAGCTCCCGGGACCCCATGGAGGGAAATGAGCAGTTCTTC.

The chain is built from TRBV19 and TRBJ1-5; no clear D gene. Germline-derived CDR1 and CDR2 are LNHDA and SQIVND (reference sequence). Deletions cut 0 bases from V and 10 bases from J, with 16 bases between. This CDR3 is 15 amino acids long. The CDR3 sequence: CASSIDATGFSPQHF. The CDR3 nucleotides are TGTGCCAGTAGTATAGACGCGACCGGATTCAGCCCCCAGCATTTT.

This clone was counted once. The chain joins TRBV5-4 to TRBJ2-7; 7 positions agree with TRBD1. Germline CDR1 reads SGHNT; CDR2 reads YYREEE (reference sequence). CDR3 size: 14 residues. Trimming removed 4 bases from V and 6 bases from J; junction bases left unmatched: 10. DNA of the CDR3: TGTGCCAGCAGCCGTACAGGGGATCTGGGCGAGCAGTACTTC. It specifies CASSRTGDLGEQYF.

The rearrangement links TRBV7-2 to TRBJ2-3; 7 bases match TRBD2. CDR1 is SGHTA, CDR2 FQGNSA, per germline. The J segment lost 9 bases and the V segment lost 0 bases, leaving 6 bases of the junction unmatched. This CDR3 has 14 residues. This chain's CDR3 is CASSLASGGGTQYF. Written as DNA, the CDR3 is TGTGCCAGCAGCTTAGCGTCGGGGGGAGGGACGCAGTATTTT. Full variable domain (rest looked up from reference TRBV7-2 and TRBJ2-3): GAGVSQSPSNKVTEKGKDVELRCDPISGHTALYWYRQSLGQGLEFLIYFQGNSAPDKSGLPSDRFSAERTGGSVSTLTIQRTQQEDSAVYLCASSLASGGGTQYFGPGTRLTVL.

The genes are TRBV6-5 and TRBJ1-3; D gene unclear. CDR1 is MNHEY, CDR2 SVGAGI, per germline. V shed 2 bases and J shed 0 bases, with 8 bases lying between them. The CDR3 extends over 15 amino acids. The CDR3 is CASSYQASSGNTIYF. The CDR3 coding sequence is TGTGCCAGCAGTTACCAGGCGAGCTCTGGAAACACCATATATTTT.

In regard to this clone: At the DNA level, this CDR3 is encoded by other sequences in the same sample as well. The chain joins TRBV9 to TRBJ1-2; TRBD1 is a possible D gene (6 bases). This CDR3 has 14 residues. Germline V gene lookup returns CDR1 SGDLS and CDR2 YYNGEE. Trimming took off 0 bases at V and 2 bases at J, with 8 bases between the two ends. The CDR3 region has the DNA TGTGCCAGCAGCGTAGGTGGACAGAACTATGGCTACACCTTC. Its translation is CASSVGGQNYGYTF.